Each of the 22 T cell receptor beta chains below was sequenced from the same sample in a study of blood T cell repertoires in COVID-19. Clones were sequenced by immunoSEQ multiplex PCR, and TCRdb holds only the in-frame ones, with some missing. The sample lists about 340,000 clones, approximately 90% occurring once. The sample consisted of peripheral blood. Receptor source: a woman aged 18-29 years who had recovered from COVID-19.

The chain has TRBV27 and TRBJ1-3; D perhaps matches TRBD1 (5 bases). The CDR3 runs to 15 residues. V was clipped by 7 bases and J by 4 bases, with 17 bases between them. Germline CDR1 is MNHEY and CDR2 is SMNVEV (reference sequence). In DNA form, the CDR3 reads TGTGCCAGCAACCTCAGTGGGGCGTCCGGAAACACCATATATTTT. Translated, it gives CASNLSGASGNTIYF.

The chain is built from TRBV24-1 and TRBJ1-2; a possible D gene is TRBD1 (6 bases). Looked up from germline, CDR1 is KGHDR and CDR2 is SFDVKD. The CDR3 has 15 amino acids. Trimming cost V 3 bases and J 8 bases, with 18 bases left between them. CDR3 nucleotide sequence: TGTGCCACCAGTGATCTGGGACAAAATGGGGGAGGCTACACCTTC. Residues: CATSDLGQNGGGYTF.

The table lists this clone with many counts. The V gene is TRBV10-3, the J gene TRBJ2-1; possibly TRBD1 for D (5 bases). Trimming cost V 6 bases and J 7 bases, with 7 bases left between them. Looked up from germline, CDR1 is ENHRY and CDR2 is SYGVKD. The CDR3 consists of 11 residues. CDR3 bases: TGTGCCATCAGCCAGGGAAATGAGCAGTTCTTC. This codes for CAISQGNEQFF.

The rearrangement uses TRBV7-2 and TRBJ1-4, with unresolved D. The CDR3 totals 16 residues. Germline V gene sequence: CDR1 SGHTA, CDR2 FQGNSA. V was clipped by 2 bases and J by 0 bases, with 10 bases between them. The CDR3 DNA reads TGTGCCAGCAGCTTACGGCAGGCAGCAACTAATGAAAAACTGTTTTTT. Its translation is CASSLRQAATNEKLFF. The entire variable domain, with the rest obtained from reference TRBV7-2 and TRBJ1-4, is as follows: GAGVSQSPSNKVTEKGKDVELRCDPISGHTALYWYRQSLGQGLEFLIYFQGNSAPDKSGLPSDRFSAERTGGSVSTLTIQRTQQEDSAVYLCASSLRQAATNEKLFFGSGTQLSVL.

This chain joins TRBV3-1 (or the pseudogene TRBV3-2) and TRBJ2-7; D perhaps matches TRBD1 (6 bases). This CDR3 region has 15 residues. Germline V gene sequence: CDR1 LGHDT, CDR2 YNNKEL (reference sequence). V was pared by 1 base and J by 7 bases, with 17 bases between. Here the CDR3 reads CASSQGKDSCQEQYV. The DNA of the CDR3 is TGTGCCAGCAGCCAAGGCAAGGACAGTTGCCAAGAGCAGTACGTC.

The chain employs TRBV10-2 and TRBJ2-2, with TRBD2 identical over 7 bases. The CDR3 sequence is 14 residues long. The V gene end was trimmed by 6 bases and the J gene end by 1 base; junction bases not matched to a gene: 2. CDR1 and CDR2 (germline): WSHSY, SAAADI. The CDR3 loop reads CASRASGNTGELFF. For the CDR3, the DNA is TGCGCCAGCAGAGCTAGCGGGAACACCGGGGAGCTGTTTTTT.

The V call is TRBV9, the J call TRBJ1-6, with D possibly TRBD1 on 5 matching bases. The V and J ends lost 0 bases and 4 bases respectively, with 17 bases between them. The CDR3 contains 18 residues. Germline V gives CDR1 SGDLS, CDR2 YYNGEE. The CDR3 spells CASSVGTILGGYNSPLHF. The CDR3 nucleotides are TGTGCCAGCAGCGTAGGGACAATCCTCGGGGGATATAATTCACCCCTCCACTTT.

The rearrangement uses TRBV6-1 and TRBJ2-6; TRBD1 matches at 9 bases. Germline CDR1 reads MNHNS; CDR2 reads SASEGT. The CDR3 loop spans 17 amino acids. V trimming: 4 bases; J trimming: 0 bases; junction bases outside the gene matches: 4. As DNA, the CDR3 is TGTGCCAGCAGTGGTTGGGACAGGGACTCTGGGGCCAACGTCCTGACTTTC. Amino acids: CASSGWDRDSGANVLTF.

The chain joins TRBV5-6 to TRBJ1-2; a possible D gene is TRBD1 (6 bases). CDR3 length: 14 residues. Trimming cost V 4 bases and J 3 bases, with 13 bases left between them. Germline values: CDR1 SGHDT, CDR2 YYEEEE. The CDR3 protein is CASSQDRPDYGYTF. In nucleotides, the CDR3 is TGTGCCAGCAGCCAGGACAGACCTGACTATGGCTACACCTTC.

The chain links TRBV25-1 to TRBJ2-1, with 7 bases matching TRBD2. Germline loops: CDR1 MGHDK, CDR2 SYGVNS. V lost 5 bases, J lost 3 bases, and 1 base stayed unmatched. The CDR3 contains 13 residues. The CDR3 DNA is TGTGCCAGCAGTTCGGGGGGCTACAATGAGCAGTTCTTC. As protein: CASSSGGYNEQFF. The variable domain in full, with the rest retrieved from reference TRBV25-1 and TRBJ2-1, is EADIYQTPRYLVIGTGKKITLECSQTMGHDKMYWYQQDPGMELHLIHYSYGVNSTEKGDLSSESTVSRIRTEHFPLTLESARPSHTSQYLCASSSGGYNEQFFGPGTRLTVL.

V gene TRBV6-4 combines with J gene TRBJ2-7, with TRBD2 matching 9 bases. This CDR3 comprises 15 residues. The V gene end was trimmed by 4 bases and the J gene end by 1 base; junction bases not matched to a gene: 5. Germline assignment: CDR1 MRHNA and CDR2 SNTAGT. CDR3 sequence: CASSVGSGRSYEQYV. CDR3 DNA sequence: TGTGCCAGCAGTGTGGGTAGCGGGAGATCCTACGAGCAGTACGTC.

The chain combines TRBV18 with TRBJ1-1; 8 positions match TRBD1. The length of the CDR3 is 16 residues. Germline V gene data show CDR1 as KGHSH and CDR2 as LQKENI. V was pared by 2 bases and J by 4 bases, with 9 bases of the junction left unmatched. The CDR3 region is CASSPSMGQVSTEAFF. The CDR3 bases are TGTGCCAGCTCACCATCAATGGGACAGGTGAGCACTGAAGCTTTCTTT.

The chain is built from TRBV6-5 and TRBJ1-1; D perhaps matches TRBD1 (6 bases). Germline CDR1 reads MNHEY; CDR2 reads SVGAGI. The V end lost 7 bases, the J end lost 4 bases, and 10 bases lay between the germline ends. This CDR3 comprises 12 residues. In DNA form, the CDR3 reads TGTGCCAGCAAGGACAGACCCACTGAAGCTTTCTTT. Its translation: CASKDRPTEAFF.

The chain is built from TRBV4-3 and TRBJ2-1; D remains unclear. Between the trimmed V and J ends, which lost 0 bases and 0 bases, there was a span of 12 bases. Per germline, CDR1 LGHNA and CDR2 YSLEER. The CDR3 length is 17 residues. The CDR3 coding sequence is TGCGCCAGCAGCCAAGAGATTTCAAGCACCTCCTACAATGAGCAGTTCTTC. It specifies CASSQEISSTSYNEQFF.

The chain carries TRBV24-1 and TRBJ1-5, with TRBD1 identical over 7 bases. Trimming took 4 bases from V and 7 from J; bases not matched to a gene: 6. Germline V gene data show CDR1 as KGHDR and CDR2 as SFDVKD. This CDR3 is built from 14 residues. The chain's CDR3 is CATSDQRTGQPQHF. CDR3 DNA: TGTGCCACCAGTGACCAGAGGACAGGCCAGCCCCAGCATTTT.

This chain joins TRBV6-1 and TRBJ2-7; 7 positions match TRBD1. Germline assignment: CDR1 MNHNS and CDR2 SASEGT. Unmatched junction bases numbered 1, after V lost 2 bases and J lost 3 bases. The CDR3 consists of 13 residues. Here the CDR3 reads CASSEYRGYEQYV. The CDR3 nucleotides are TGTGCCAGCAGTGAATACAGGGGCTACGAGCAGTACGTC.

This chain joins TRBV29-1 and TRBJ1-1; D is undetermined. The CDR3 has 11 amino acids. From germline, CDR1 is SQVTM and CDR2 ANQGSEA. V was shortened by 0 bases and J by 6 bases, with 5 bases between the two germline ends. The CDR3 protein is CSVEDIAEAFF. As DNA, the CDR3 is TGCAGCGTTGAAGATATCGCTGAAGCTTTCTTT.

This chain joins TRBV30 and TRBJ2-2, with a tentative D call TRBD2 (5 bases). V shed 0 bases and J shed 2 bases, with 10 bases lying between them. This CDR3 contains 15 residues. Germline CDR1 reads GTSNPN; CDR2 reads SVGIG (reference sequence). CDR3: CAWSVDWLNTGELFF. The DNA of the CDR3 is TGTGCCTGGAGTGTGGACTGGCTAAACACCGGGGAGCTGTTTTTT.

This rearrangement joins TRBV7-9 to TRBJ2-1, with D possibly being TRBD1 (6 bases). The CDR3 runs 13 residues. V was trimmed by 5 bases and J by 12 bases, leaving 17 bases between them. Germline V gene data show CDR1 as SEHNR and CDR2 as FQNEAQ (reference sequence). This chain's CDR3 is CASSPRGWAVQFF. In DNA form, the CDR3 reads TGTGCCAGCAGCCCCAGGGGTTGGGCGGTGCAGTTCTTC.

V gene TRBV12-5 combines with J gene TRBJ2-6; maybe TRBD2 (5 bases). The CDR3 is 19 residues long. The germline CDR1 and CDR2 sequences are LGHNT and FRNRAP. V dropped 0 bases and J dropped 0 bases, with 15 bases sitting between them. CDR3 nucleotides: TGTGCTAGTGGTTTGGTACTCGGGGAAGGAAGCTCTGGGGCCAACGTCCTGACTTTC. Amino acid sequence: CASGLVLGEGSSGANVLTF.

A single count supports this clone. J is TRBJ1-1 and V is TRBV19, with D unresolved. This CDR3 contains 15 residues. V lost 5 bases and J 1 base, leaving 14 bases between the germline ends. Germline loops: CDR1 LNHDA, CDR2 SQIVND (reference sequence). CDR3 region: CASSVGNSWNTEAFF. In DNA form, the CDR3 reads TGTGCCAGTAGTGTAGGCAACTCATGGAACACTGAAGCTTTCTTT.

The CDR3 here is CASSHSGRGNNEQFF. In DNA, the CDR3 is TGTGCCAGCAGCCATAGCGGGAGGGGCAACAATGAGCAGTTCTTC. The chain employs TRBV6-6 and TRBJ2-1, with 11 bases matching TRBD2. CDR1 and CDR2 (germline): MNHNY, SVGAGI (reference sequence). Trimming took 6 bases from V and 5 from J; bases not matched to a gene: 6. The CDR3 spans 15 residues.